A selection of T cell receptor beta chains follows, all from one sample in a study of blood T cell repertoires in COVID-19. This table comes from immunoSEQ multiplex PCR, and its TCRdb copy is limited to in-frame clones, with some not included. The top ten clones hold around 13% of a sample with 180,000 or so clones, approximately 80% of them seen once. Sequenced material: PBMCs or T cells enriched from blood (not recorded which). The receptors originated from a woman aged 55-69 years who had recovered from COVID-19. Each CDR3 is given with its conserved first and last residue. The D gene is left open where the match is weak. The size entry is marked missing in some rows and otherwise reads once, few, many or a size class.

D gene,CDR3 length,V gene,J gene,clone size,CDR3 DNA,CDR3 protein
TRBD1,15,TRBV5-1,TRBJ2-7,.,TGCGCCAGCAGCTTGGCCGGGACAGGGCTGGACGAGCAGTACTTC,CASSLAGTGLDEQYF
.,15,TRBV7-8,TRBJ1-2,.,TGTGCCAGCAGCCCACCCCAGGGGCGAGGGGGAGGCTACACCTTC,CASSPPQGRGGGYTF
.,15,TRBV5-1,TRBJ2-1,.,TGCGCCAGCAGCGACTCCGTCAGCTCCTACAATGAGCAGTTCTTC,CASSDSVSSYNEQFF
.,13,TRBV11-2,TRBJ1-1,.,TGTGCCAGCAGCTTAGGCAGAAACACTGAAGCTTTCTTT,CASSLGRNTEAFF
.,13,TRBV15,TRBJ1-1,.,TGTGCCACCAGCAGAGATCTAGTGGTAGCAGCTTTCTTT,CATSRDLVVAAFF
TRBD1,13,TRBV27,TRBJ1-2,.,TGTGCCAGCAGTAAGACAGGGGGTGGTGGCTACACCTTC,CASSKTGGGGYTF
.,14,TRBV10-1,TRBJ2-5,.,TGCGCCAGCAGTGCTAGGACTGCTGATGGGACCCAGTACTTC,CASSARTADGTQYF
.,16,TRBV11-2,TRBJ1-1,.,TGTGCCAGCAGCTTAAGTAGAGCGACAGTTAACACTGAAGCTTTCTTT,CASSLSRATVNTEAFF
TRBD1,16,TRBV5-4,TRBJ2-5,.,TGTGCCAGCAGCTCAAGGACAGGGGAGGCACAAGAGACCCAGTACTTC,CASSSRTGEAQETQYF
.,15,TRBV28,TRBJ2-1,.,TGTGCCAGCTCCCCCGGCGGTAGCTCCTACAATGAGCAGTTCTTC,CASSPGGSSYNEQFF
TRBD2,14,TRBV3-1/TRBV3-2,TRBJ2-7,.,TGTGCCAGCAGCGGGAGCGGGAGGAGAGACGAGCAGTACTTC,CASSGSGRRDEQYF
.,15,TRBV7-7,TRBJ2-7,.,TGTGCTAGCAGCTTAGGGGCAGGTGGCGACTACGAGCAGTACTTC,CASSLGAGGDYEQYF
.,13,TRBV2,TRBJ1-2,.,TGTGCCAGCATGCGGGGCCAGGTTCGCGGCTACACCTTC,CASMRGQVRGYTF
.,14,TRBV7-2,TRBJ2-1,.,TGTGCCAGCAGCTTACTAGTTTCCTACAATGAGCAGTTCTTC,CASSLLVSYNEQFF
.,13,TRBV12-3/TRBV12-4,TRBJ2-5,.,TGTGCCAGCAACAATGGCTTTGGAGAGACCCAGTACTTC,CASNNGFGETQYF
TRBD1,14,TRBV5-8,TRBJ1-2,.,TGTGCCAGCAGCACCCTAGACAGGGGAGTCGGCTACACCTTC,CASSTLDRGVGYTF
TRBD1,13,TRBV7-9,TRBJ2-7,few,TGTGCCAGCAGCTTTGGGACAGGATACGAGCAGTACTTC,CASSFGTGYEQYF
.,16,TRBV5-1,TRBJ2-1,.,TGCGCCAGCAGCCCCTTAGCGGTTCTCTCCTACAATGAGCAGTTCTTC,CASSPLAVLSYNEQFF
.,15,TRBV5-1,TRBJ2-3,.,TGCGCCAGCAGCTCCCAAGGGGGGGGCACAGATACGCAGTATTTT,CASSSQGGGTDTQYF
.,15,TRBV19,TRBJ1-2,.,TGTGCCAGTACGGCTTGGGGGGGCATTGCTTATGGCTACACCTTC,CASTAWGGIAYGYTF
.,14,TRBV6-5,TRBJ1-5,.,TGTGCCAGCAGGGGGCCGGGGGTAGATCAGCCCCAGCATTTT,CASRGPGVDQPQHF
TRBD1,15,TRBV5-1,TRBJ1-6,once,TGCGCCAGCAGCTCACAGGGGGCTGAGGGTTCACCCCTCCACTTT,CASSSQGAEGSPLHF
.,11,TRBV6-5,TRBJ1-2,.,TGTGCCAGCAACCAAGCCTATGGCTACACCTTC,CASNQAYGYTF
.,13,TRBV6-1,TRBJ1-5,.,TGTGCCAGCAGTGAATTTGGCGGCCAGCCCCAGCATTTT,CASSEFGGQPQHF
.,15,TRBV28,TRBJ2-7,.,TGTGCCAGCAGCGGGGGGGGACAGGGCAACCACGAGCAGTACTTC,CASSGGGQGNHEQYF
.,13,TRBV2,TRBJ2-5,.,TGTGCCAGCAATGAAAATCCTTTAGGGGTCCAGTACTTC,CASNENPLGVQYF
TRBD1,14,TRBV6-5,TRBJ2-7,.,TGTGCCAGCCTTCCCCGACAGGGGGCCTACGAGCAGTACTTC,CASLPRQGAYEQYF
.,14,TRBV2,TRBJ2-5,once,TGTGCCAGCAGTGTTCCGGGAGCGGTCGAGACCCAGTACTTC,CASSVPGAVETQYF
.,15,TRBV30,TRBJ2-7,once,TGTGCCTGGAGTCGGGGTGGACAGTACTCCTACGAGCAGTACTTC,CAWSRGGQYSYEQYF
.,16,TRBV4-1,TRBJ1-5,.,TGCGCCAGCAGCCAAGGGAAGGGGCTGGGGGGTCAGCCCCAGCATTTT,CASSQGKGLGGQPQHF
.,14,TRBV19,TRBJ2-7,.,TGTGCCAGTAGTATTTCCGGGACATTTGACGAGCAGTACTTC,CASSISGTFDEQYF
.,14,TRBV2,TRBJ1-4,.,TGTGCCACGTGCTTGAGGGGGACTAATGAAAAACTGTTTTTT,CATCLRGTNEKLFF
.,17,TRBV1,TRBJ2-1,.,TGCACCAGCAGCCAAGATAAGCGGGAGAGTTCCTACAATGAGCAGTTCTTC,CTSSQDKRESSYNEQFF
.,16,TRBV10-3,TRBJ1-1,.,TGTGCCGTCAGTGAGTCCCCCAGAATCATGAACACTGAAGCTTTCTTT,CAVSESPRIMNTEAFF
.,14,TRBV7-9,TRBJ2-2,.,TGTGCCAGCAGCTTAAGCTCCGAGTCCGGGGAGCTGTTTTTT,CASSLSSESGELFF
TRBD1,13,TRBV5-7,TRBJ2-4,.,TGTGCCAGCAGCTTGGACAGGGGCACCATTCAGTACTTC,CASSLDRGTIQYF
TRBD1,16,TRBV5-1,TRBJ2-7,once,TGCGCCAGCAGCCCGCGGACAGGGGGGCCATCCTACGAGCAGTACTTC,CASSPRTGGPSYEQYF
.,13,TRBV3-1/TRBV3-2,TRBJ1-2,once,TGTGCCAGCAGCTTAGAGAGGAATTATGGCTACACCTTC,CASSLERNYGYTF
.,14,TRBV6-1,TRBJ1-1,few,TGTGCCAGCAGTGAAGCCGGGGGGGTGCCTGAAGCTTTCTTT,CASSEAGGVPEAFF
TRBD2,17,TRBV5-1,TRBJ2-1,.,TGCGCCAGCAGCTTGATCCCACTAGCGGGCTCCTACAATGAGCAGTTCTTC,CASSLIPLAGSYNEQFF
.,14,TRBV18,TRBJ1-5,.,TGTGCCAGCTCACCACAGGCAGGGCTGGGGCCCCAGCATTTT,CASSPQAGLGPQHF
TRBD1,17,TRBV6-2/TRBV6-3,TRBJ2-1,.,TGTGCCAGCAGTTACTCGGGGACAGGGAGACACTACAATGAGCAGTTCTTC,CASSYSGTGRHYNEQFF
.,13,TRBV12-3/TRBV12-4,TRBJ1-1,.,TGTGCCAGCAGTCTGAGAGTGAACACTGAAGCTTTCTTT,CASSLRVNTEAFF
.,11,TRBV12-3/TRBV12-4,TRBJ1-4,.,TGTGCCAGCATAAGGGGACTTCTAGTGTTTTTT,CASIRGLLVFF
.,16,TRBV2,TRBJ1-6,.,TGTGCCAGCAGTGAAGCGAGGACAAAGATCGTTTCACCCCTCCACTTT,CASSEARTKIVSPLHF
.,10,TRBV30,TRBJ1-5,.,TGTGCCTGGAGCCGGCCTCCAGGGCATTTT,CAWSRPPGHF
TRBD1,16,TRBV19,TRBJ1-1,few,TGTGCCAGTAGTAAGTATACCGGACAGGGGACCGGAGAAGCTTTCTTT,CASSKYTGQGTGEAFF
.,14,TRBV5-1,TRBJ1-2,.,TGCGCCAGCTCCGAACAGGGATCGGCCTATGGCTACACCTTC,CASSEQGSAYGYTF
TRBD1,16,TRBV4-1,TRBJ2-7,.,TGCGCCAGCAGCCAAGAAAGGACAGGGGGCCGCCCGGGGCAGTACTTC,CASSQERTGGRPGQYF
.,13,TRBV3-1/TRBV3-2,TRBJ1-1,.,TGTGCCAGCAGCCCTGGGGTTGGGAGGTTTGCTTTCTTT,CASSPGVGRFAFF
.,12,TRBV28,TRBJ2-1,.,TGTGCCAGCAGTCAGGGGCACAATGAGCAGTTCTTC,CASSQGHNEQFF
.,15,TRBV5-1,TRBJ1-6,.,TGCGCCAGCAGCTTGGGTGGCATCTATAATTCACCCCTCCACTTT,CASSLGGIYNSPLHF
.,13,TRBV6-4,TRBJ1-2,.,TGTGCCAGCAGTGAGGACGGGGACTATGGCTACACCTTC,CASSEDGDYGYTF
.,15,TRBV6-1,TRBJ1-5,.,TGTGCCAGCAGTGAAGCGCCAGGGGTGAATCAGCCCCAGCATTTT,CASSEAPGVNQPQHF
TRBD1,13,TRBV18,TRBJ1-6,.,TGTGCCAGCTCACGGGACAGTAATTCACCCCTCCACTTT,CASSRDSNSPLHF